This T cell receptor (beta chain) was profiled in a study of CD8+CD57+ T cells in acquired aplastic anemia. V was clipped by 4 bases and J by 4 bases; unmatched bases: 8. The CDR3 covers 14 residues. CDR1 and CDR2 from the germline V gene are GTSNPN and SVGIG (reference sequence). The use of genomic DNA as template underpinned the TCR beta VDJ and CDR3 profiling. One entry per CDR3 protein results from TCRdb running MiXCR on the reads. The table lists about 470,000 distinct CDR3 sequences, 25% to 40% of them singletons. Before being chosen for sequencing, patients had shown CD8+CD57+ cell expansion by flow cytometry. There are a few counts of this clonotype.

This clonotype was obtained from a human donor with aplastic anemia. What was sequenced was sorted CD4+, CD8+, or CD8+CD57+ T cells (not recorded which) from PBMCs. The chain couples TRBV30 to TRBJ2-7, with TRBD2 matching 9 bases. CDR3 nucleotides: TGTGCCTGGATAAGTCTAGCGGGAACGTACGAGCAGTACTTC. Its translation: CAWISLAGTYEQYF.